Detailed here is one T cell receptor (beta chain). Its antigen is not known. The DNA ends 3 residues before the CDR3 does, and the rest of the CDR3 is filled in from the germline J gene. Repertoires were generated with immunoSEQ multiplex PCR, while TCRdb's copy carries only in-frame clones and drops some. The ten most abundant clones cover 0.75% to 0.95% of a sample with about 48,000 clones. This sample is part of a study of Tregs in tolerant kidney transplant recipients. Overall study findings and caveats: Expanding Tregs on activated donor B cells appeared to best identify donor-specific TCRbeta clones.

CDR3 size: 16 residues. The V end was cut by 1 base, the J end by 4 bases, with 19 bases between. The germline V gene has CDR1 GTSNPN and CDR2 SVGIG (reference sequence). This TCR was sampled from a human donor who received a combined kidney and bone marrow transplant. Sequenced material: CD4+ T cells from blood, taken before the transplant. The V and J genes are TRBV30 and TRBJ1-1, with D possibly being TRBD1 (6 bases). The DNA read from the CDR3 is TGTGCCTGGAGTGCCTCCGGGACATTAATGAGCACTGAA. It is translated as CAWSASGTLMSTE. The whole CDR3 region reads CAWSASGTLMSTEAFF. Full variable domain (outside the CDR3, taken from reference TRBV30 and TRBJ1-1): SQTIHQWPATLVQPVGSPLSLECTVEGTSNPNLYWYRQAAGRGLQLLFYSVGIGQISSEVPQNLSASRPQDRQFILSSKKLLLSDSGFYLCAWSASGTLMSTEAFFGQGTRLTVV.